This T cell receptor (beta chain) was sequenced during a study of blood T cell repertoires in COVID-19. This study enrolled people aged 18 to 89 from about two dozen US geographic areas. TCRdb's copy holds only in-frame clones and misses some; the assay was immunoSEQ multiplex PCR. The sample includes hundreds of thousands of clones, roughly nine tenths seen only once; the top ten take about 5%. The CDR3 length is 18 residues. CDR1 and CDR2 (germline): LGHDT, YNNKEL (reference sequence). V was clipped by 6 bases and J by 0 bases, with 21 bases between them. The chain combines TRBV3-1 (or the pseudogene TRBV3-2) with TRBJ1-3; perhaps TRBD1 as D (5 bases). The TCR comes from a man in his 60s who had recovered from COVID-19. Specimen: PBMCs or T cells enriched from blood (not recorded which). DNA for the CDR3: TGTGCCAGCAGTCGCGAGTCCCCGGGACTTAGCTCTGGAAACACCATATATTTT. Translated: CASSRESPGLSSGNTIYF.